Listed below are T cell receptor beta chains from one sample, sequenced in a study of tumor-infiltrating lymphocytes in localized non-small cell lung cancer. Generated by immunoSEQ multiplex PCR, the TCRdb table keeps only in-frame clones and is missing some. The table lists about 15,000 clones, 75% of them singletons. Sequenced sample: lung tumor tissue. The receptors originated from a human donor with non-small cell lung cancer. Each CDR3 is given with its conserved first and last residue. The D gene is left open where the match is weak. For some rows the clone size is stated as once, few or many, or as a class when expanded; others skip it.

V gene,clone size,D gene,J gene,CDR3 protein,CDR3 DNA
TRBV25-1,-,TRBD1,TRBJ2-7,CASRGDRGGPEGYEQYF,TGTGCCAGCAGGGGGGACAGGGGTGGCCCGGAGGGCTACGAGCAGTACTTC
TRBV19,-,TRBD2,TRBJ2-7,CASSIPGGNEQYF,TGTGCCAGTAGTATTCCGGGGGGGAACGAGCAGTACTTC
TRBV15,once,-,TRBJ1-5,CATSRDPGSNQPQHF,TGTGCCACCAGCAGAGATCCCGGATCGAATCAGCCCCAGCATTTT
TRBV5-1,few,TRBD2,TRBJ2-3,CASSLVQRGEADTQYF,TGCGCCAGCAGCTTGGTACAGCGGGGGGAGGCAGATACGCAGTATTTT
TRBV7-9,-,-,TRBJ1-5,CAGNSGGVQPQHF,TGTGCCGGCAATTCGGGGGGAGTCCAGCCCCAGCATTTT
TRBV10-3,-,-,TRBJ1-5,CAISLDRSNQPQHF,TGTGCCATCAGTTTGGACCGTAGCAATCAGCCCCAGCATTTT
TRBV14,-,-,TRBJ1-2,CASSQGGGYGYTF,TGTGCCAGCAGCCAAGGGGGCGGCTATGGCTACACCTTC
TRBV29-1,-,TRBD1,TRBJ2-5,CSVARTGVGETQYF,TGCAGCGTTGCCCGGACAGGGGTAGGGGAGACCCAGTACTTC
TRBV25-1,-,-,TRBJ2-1,CASSEYIRVTCYNEQFF,TGTGCCAGCAGTGAATACATCAGGGTTACCTGCTACAATGAGCAGTTCTTC
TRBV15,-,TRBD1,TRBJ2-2,CATSSPGQGPTGELFF,TGTGCCACCAGCAGCCCGGGACAGGGGCCCACCGGGGAGCTGTTTTTT
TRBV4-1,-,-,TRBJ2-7,CASSQEVPGGYSYEQYF,TGCGCCAGCAGCCAAGAGGTGCCTGGGGGCTACTCCTACGAGCAGTACTTC
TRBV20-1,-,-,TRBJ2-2,CSASSWGELFF,TGCAGTGCCAGTTCGTGGGGGGAGCTGTTTTTT
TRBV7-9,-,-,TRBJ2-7,CASSLIGGYEQYF,TGTGCCAGCAGCTTAATTGGCGGGTACGAGCAGTACTTC
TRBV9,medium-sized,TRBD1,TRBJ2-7,CASSVEGGRPYEQYF,TGTGCCAGCAGCGTAGAAGGGGGCCGTCCCTACGAGCAGTACTTC
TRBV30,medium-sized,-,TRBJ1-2,CARTVANYGYTF,TGTGCCCGGACGGTAGCTAACTATGGCTACACCTTC
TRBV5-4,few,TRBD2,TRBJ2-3,CASSPSATSGTDTQYF,TGTGCCAGCAGCCCCTCTGCGACTAGCGGAACAGATACGCAGTATTTT
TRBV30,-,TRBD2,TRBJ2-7,CAWSVRGLNEQYF,TGTGCCTGGAGTGTACGGGGACTAAACGAGCAGTACTTC
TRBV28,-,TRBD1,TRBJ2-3,CASTTFRTGASTDTQYF,TGTGCCAGCACCACTTTCCGGACAGGGGCTTCCACAGATACGCAGTATTTT
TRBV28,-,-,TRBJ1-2,CASSSSRLFRGYTF,TGTGCCAGCAGTTCCTCACGCCTTTTCAGGGGCTACACCTTC
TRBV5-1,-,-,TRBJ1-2,CASSPSGFPIVFYGYTF,TGCGCCAGCAGCCCCTCAGGGTTCCCTATTGTTTTTTATGGCTACACCTTC
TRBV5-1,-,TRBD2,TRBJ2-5,CASSLAGAGGETQYF,TGCGCCAGCAGCTTGGCCGGAGCGGGAGGGGAGACCCAGTACTTC
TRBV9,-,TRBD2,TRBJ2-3,CASSFSGGTPDTQYF,TGTGCCAGCAGCTTTAGCGGGGGGACTCCCGATACGCAGTATTTT
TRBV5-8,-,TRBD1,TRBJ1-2,CASSPGTGGFHGYTF,TGTGCCAGCAGCCCCGGGACAGGGGGCTTTCATGGCTACACCTTC
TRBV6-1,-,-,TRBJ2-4,CASSPGPGVIQYF,TGTGCCAGCAGCCCGGGACCGGGAGTTATTCAGTACTTC
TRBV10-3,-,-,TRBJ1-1,CAISASPNTEAFF,TGTGCCATCAGTGCAAGCCCTAACACTGAAGCTTTCTTT
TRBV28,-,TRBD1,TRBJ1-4,CASSPAGTANEKLFF,TGTGCCAGCAGTCCGGCCGGGACAGCTAATGAAAAACTGTTTTTT
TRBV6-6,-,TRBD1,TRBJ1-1,CASSRQGRDTEAFF,TGTGCCAGCAGTCGACAGGGGAGGGACACTGAAGCTTTCTTT
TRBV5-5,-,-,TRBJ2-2,CASSLAGSWGTGELFF,TGTGCCAGCAGCTTGGCCGGATCGTGGGGTACCGGGGAGCTGTTTTTT
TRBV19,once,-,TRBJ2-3,CASSIRQGGTDTQYF,TGTGCCAGTAGTATACGGCAGGGAGGCACAGATACGCAGTATTTT
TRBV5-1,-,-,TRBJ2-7,CASSGGGAGGEQYF,TGCGCCAGCAGTGGAGGGGGGGCTGGCGGCGAGCAGTACTTC
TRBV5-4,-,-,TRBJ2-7,CASSPEGTGPGEQYF,TGTGCCAGCAGCCCCGAGGGCACAGGCCCGGGCGAGCAGTACTTC
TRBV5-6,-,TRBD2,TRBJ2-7,CASSLNIAGKTYEQYF,TGTGCCAGCAGCTTGAATATAGCGGGGAAAACCTACGAGCAGTACTTC
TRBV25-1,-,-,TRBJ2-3,CASSPSDTQYF,TGTGCCAGCAGTCCATCAGATACGCAGTATTTT
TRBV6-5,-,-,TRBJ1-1,CASSYSTRQAQAFF,TGTGCCAGCAGTTACTCGACCCGACAGGCTCAAGCTTTCTTT
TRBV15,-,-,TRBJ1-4,CATSRDRTAEKLFF,TGTGCCACCAGCAGAGATCGGACAGCTGAAAAACTGTTTTTT
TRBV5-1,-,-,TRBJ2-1,CASSLGQFDNEQFF,TGCGCCAGCAGCTTGGGGCAGTTCGACAATGAGCAGTTCTTC
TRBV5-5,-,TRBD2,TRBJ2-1,CASSLDGRGLGEQFF,TGTGCCAGCAGCTTGGACGGGAGGGGCCTGGGCGAGCAGTTCTTC
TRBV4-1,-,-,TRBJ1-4,CASSQVWAGVNEKLFF,TGCGCCAGCAGCCAAGTGTGGGCAGGGGTTAATGAAAAACTGTTTTTT
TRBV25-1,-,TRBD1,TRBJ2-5,CASSGGTGWETQYF,TGTGCCAGCAGTGGCGGGACAGGGTGGGAGACCCAGTACTTC
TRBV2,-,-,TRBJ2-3,CASSEGTGSTDTQYF,TGTGCCAGCAGTGAAGGAACAGGGAGCACAGATACGCAGTATTTT
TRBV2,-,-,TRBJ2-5,CAILNGTQYF,TGTGCCATCTTAAATGGGACCCAGTACTTC
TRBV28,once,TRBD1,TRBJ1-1,CASSLRRQGWNTEAFF,TGTGCCAGCAGTTTACGTAGACAGGGTTGGAACACTGAAGCTTTCTTT
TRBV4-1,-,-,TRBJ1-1,CASSQGVSLTEAFF,TGCGCCAGCAGCCAAGGTGTCAGTCTCACTGAAGCTTTCTTT
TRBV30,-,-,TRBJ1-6,CAWSQAGDSSLHF,TGTGCCTGGAGTCAGGCAGGGGACTCGTCCCTCCACTTT
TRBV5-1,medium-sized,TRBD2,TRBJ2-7,CASSSTSGGASEQYF,TGCGCCAGCAGCTCTACTAGCGGGGGGGCTTCCGAGCAGTACTTC
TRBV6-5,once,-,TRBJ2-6,CASRGVYSGANVLTF,TGTGCCAGCAGGGGAGTTTACTCTGGGGCCAACGTCCTGACTTTC
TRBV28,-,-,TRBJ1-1,CASSHLQGNTEAFF,TGTGCCAGCAGTCATCTACAGGGGAACACTGAAGCTTTCTTT
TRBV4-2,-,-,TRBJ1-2,CASSLTGTLVYGYTF,TGTGCCAGCAGCCTCACCGGGACACTCGTATATGGCTACACCTTC
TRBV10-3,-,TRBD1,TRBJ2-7,CAIKPGQSVYEQYF,TGTGCCATCAAACCGGGACAGAGCGTTTACGAGCAGTACTTC
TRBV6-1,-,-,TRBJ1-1,CASSGTTNTEAFF,TGTGCCAGCAGCGGGACAACGAACACTGAAGCTTTCTTT
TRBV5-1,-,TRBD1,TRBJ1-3,CASSQFQGAAGNTIYF,TGCGCCAGCAGCCAATTCCAGGGGGCGGCTGGAAACACCATATATTTT
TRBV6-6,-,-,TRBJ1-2,CASSSYLTESYGYTF,TGTGCCAGCAGTTCCTACTTGACAGAGTCCTATGGCTACACCTTC
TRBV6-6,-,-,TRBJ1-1,CASNEARAVTEAFF,TGTGCCAGCAACGAAGCCAGGGCGGTTACTGAAGCTTTCTTT
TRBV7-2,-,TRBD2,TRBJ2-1,CASSFMTSGYNEQFF,TGTGCCAGCAGCTTTATGACTAGCGGATACAATGAGCAGTTCTTC
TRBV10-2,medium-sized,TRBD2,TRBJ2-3,CASSENPGLAGTFTDTQYF,TGCGCCAGCAGTGAGAATCCGGGACTAGCGGGAACATTCACAGATACGCAGTATTTT